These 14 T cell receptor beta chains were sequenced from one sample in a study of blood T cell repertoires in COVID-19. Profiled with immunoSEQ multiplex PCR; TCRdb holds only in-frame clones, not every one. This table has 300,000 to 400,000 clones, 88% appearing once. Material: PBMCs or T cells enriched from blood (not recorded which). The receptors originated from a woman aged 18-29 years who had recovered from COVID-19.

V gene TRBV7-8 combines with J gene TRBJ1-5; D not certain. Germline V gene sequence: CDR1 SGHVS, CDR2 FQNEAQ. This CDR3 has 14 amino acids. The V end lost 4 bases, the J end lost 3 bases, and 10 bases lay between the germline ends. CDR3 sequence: CASSSHTNNQPQHF. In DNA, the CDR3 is TGTGCCAGCAGCTCCCACACCAACAATCAGCCCCAGCATTTT.

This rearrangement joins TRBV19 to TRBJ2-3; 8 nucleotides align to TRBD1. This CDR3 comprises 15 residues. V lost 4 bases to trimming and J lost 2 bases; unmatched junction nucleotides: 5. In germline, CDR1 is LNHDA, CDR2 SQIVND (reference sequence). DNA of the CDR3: TGTGCCAGTAGTACGACAGGGGCCGACACAGATACGCAGTATTTT. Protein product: CASSTTGADTDTQYF. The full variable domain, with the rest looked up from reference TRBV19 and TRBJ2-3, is DGGITQSPKYLFRKEGQNVTLSCEQNLNHDAMYWYRQDPGQGLRLIYYSQIVNDFQKGDIAEGYSVSREKKESFPLTVTSAQKNPTAFYLCASSTTGADTDTQYFGPGTRLTVL.

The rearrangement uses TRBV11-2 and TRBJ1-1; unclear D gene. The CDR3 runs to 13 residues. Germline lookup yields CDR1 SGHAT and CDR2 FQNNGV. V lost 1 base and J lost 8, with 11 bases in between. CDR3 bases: TGTGCCAGCAGCTTAGGGCCCGGGGAGGAAGCTTTCTTT. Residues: CASSLGPGEEAFF.

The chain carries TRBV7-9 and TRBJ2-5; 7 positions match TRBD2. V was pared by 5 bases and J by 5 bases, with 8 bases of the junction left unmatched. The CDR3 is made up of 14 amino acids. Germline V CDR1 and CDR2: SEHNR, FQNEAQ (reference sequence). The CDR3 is CASSISGLAETQYF. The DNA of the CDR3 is TGTGCCAGCAGCATTAGCGGGTTGGCGGAGACCCAGTACTTC.

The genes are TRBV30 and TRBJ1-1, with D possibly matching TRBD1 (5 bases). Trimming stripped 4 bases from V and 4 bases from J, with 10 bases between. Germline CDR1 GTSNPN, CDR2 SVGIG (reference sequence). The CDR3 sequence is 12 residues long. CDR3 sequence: CAWITGPTEAFF. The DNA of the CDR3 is TGTGCCTGGATCACAGGACCCACTGAAGCTTTCTTT.

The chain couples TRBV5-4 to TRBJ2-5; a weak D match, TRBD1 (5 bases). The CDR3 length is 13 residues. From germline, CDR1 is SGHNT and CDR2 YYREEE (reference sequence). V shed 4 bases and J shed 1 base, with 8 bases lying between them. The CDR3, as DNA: TGTGCCAGCAGCCCTGGGGCCCAAGAGACCCAGTACTTC. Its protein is CASSPGAQETQYF.

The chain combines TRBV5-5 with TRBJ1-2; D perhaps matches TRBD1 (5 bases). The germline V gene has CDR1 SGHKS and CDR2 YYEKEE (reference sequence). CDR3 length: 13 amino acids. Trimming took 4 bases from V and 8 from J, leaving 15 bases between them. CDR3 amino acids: CASSADLTVGYTF. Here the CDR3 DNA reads TGTGCCAGCAGCGCGGACCTGACAGTAGGCTACACCTTC.

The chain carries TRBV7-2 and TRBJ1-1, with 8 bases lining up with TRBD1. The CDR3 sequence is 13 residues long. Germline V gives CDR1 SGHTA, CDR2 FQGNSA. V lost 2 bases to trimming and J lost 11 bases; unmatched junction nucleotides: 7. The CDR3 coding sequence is TGTGCCAGCAGCTTAACCAGGGGGCATGGCGCTTTCTTT. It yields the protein CASSLTRGHGAFF.

CDR3 in DNA: TGTGCCAGCAGCAGCGGACAGGCCTATGGCTACACCTTC. Residues: CASSSGQAYGYTF. The chain couples TRBV12-3 or TRBV12-4 to TRBJ1-2; 7 bases are a match to TRBD1. V was pared by 6 bases and J by 4 bases, with 5 bases of the junction left unmatched. This CDR3 contains 13 residues.

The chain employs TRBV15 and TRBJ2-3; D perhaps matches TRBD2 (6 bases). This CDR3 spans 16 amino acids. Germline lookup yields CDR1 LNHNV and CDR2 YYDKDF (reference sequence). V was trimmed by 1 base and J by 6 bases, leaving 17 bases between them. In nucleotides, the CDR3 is TGTGCCACCAGCAGAGGACAATTGGGACTCTCGGATACGCAGTATTTT. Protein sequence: CATSRGQLGLSDTQYF.

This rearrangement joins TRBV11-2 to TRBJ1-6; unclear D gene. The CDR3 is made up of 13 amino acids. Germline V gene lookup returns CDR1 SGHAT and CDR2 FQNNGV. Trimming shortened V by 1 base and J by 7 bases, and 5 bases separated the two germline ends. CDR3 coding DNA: TGTGCCAGCAGCTTAGGTGAGAATTCACCCCTCCACTTT. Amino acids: CASSLGENSPLHF.

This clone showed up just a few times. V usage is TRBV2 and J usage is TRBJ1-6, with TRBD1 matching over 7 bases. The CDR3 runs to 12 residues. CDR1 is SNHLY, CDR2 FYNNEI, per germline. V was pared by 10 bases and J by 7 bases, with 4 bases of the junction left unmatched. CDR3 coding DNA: TGTGCCATCGGACAGGAAAATTCACCCCTCCACTTT. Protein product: CAIGQENSPLHF. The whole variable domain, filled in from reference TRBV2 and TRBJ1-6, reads EPEVTQTPSHQVTQMGQEVILRCVPISNHLYFYWYRQILGQKVEFLVSFYNNEISEKSEIFDDQFSVERPDGSNFTLKIRSTKLEDSAMYFCAIGQENSPLHFGNGTRLTVT.

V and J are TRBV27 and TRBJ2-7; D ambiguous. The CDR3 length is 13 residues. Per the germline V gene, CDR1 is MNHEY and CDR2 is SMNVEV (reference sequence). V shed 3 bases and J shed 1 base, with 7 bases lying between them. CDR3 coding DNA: TGTGCCAGCAGTTTCCGAGGATCCTACGAGCAGTACTTC. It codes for CASSFRGSYEQYF.

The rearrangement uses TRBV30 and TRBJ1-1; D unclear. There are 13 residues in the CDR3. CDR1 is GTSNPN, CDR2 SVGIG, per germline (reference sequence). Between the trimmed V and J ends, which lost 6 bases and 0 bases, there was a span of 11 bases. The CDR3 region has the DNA TGTGCCTGCGTAGAACAGATGAACACTGAAGCTTTCTTT. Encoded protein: CACVEQMNTEAFF. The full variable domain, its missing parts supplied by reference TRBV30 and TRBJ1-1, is SQTIHQWPATLVQPVGSPLSLECTVEGTSNPNLYWYRQAAGRGLQLLFYSVGIGQISSEVPQNLSASRPQDRQFILSSKKLLLSDSGFYLCACVEQMNTEAFFGQGTRLTVV.